The 16 T cell receptor beta chains below come from one sample, sequenced in a study of blood T cell repertoires in COVID-19. Using immunoSEQ multiplex PCR, the repertoire was profiled, and TCRdb retains in-frame clones only, with some absent. This table holds some 220,000 clones, around 82% found once. Sequenced input: peripheral blood. The receptors were sampled from a woman aged 70-85 years with acute or convalescent COVID-19.

The V and J genes are TRBV6-2 or TRBV6-3 and TRBJ2-2; 12 bases align to TRBD2. V gave up 7 bases and J gave up 9 bases; unmatched junction bases: 9. This CDR3 contains 15 residues. CDR1 is MNHEY and CDR2 is SVGEGT in the germline V gene. The CDR3 DNA is TGTGCCAGCAACCCGACTAGCGGGGGCCCGCGGGAGCTGTTTTTT. Residues: CASNPTSGGPRELFF.

The V call is TRBV5-6, the J call TRBJ1-4, with D unclear. The germline CDR1 and CDR2 sequences are SGHDT and YYEEEE. The V end was cut by 2 bases, the J end by 0 bases, with 8 bases between. The CDR3 contains 15 residues. The CDR3 region has the DNA TGTGCCAGCAGCTTTGCCAGATCAACTAATGAAAAACTGTTTTTT. As protein: CASSFARSTNEKLFF.

The V and J genes are TRBV11-2 and TRBJ2-5, with TRBD2 matching 13 bases. The length of the CDR3 is 15 residues. The V gene's germline CDR1 is SGHAT and CDR2 FQNNGV. The trim removed 4 bases at V and 5 bases at J, leaving 4 bases unmatched. The CDR3 DNA reads TGTGCCAGCAGCTCCAGGACTAGCGGGGGCGAGACCCAGTACTTC. Translated: CASSSRTSGGETQYF.

This chain connects TRBV7-4 to TRBJ1-2; TRBD1 might be the D (6 bases). The ends were cut back, 5 bases at V and 5 bases at J, with 21 bases in the middle. Per germline, CDR1 SGHVT and CDR2 SQSDAQ. This CDR3 is 16 amino acids long. CDR3 DNA sequence: TGTGCCAGCAGCCCCGACAGGCGCCCCGAAGATTATGGCTACACCTTC. As protein: CASSPDRRPEDYGYTF.

The rearrangement joins TRBV11-2 to TRBJ2-1; possible D gene TRBD2, 5 bases. The ends were cut back, 3 bases at V and 3 bases at J, with 21 bases in the middle. The germline CDR1 and CDR2 sequences are SGHAT and FQNNGV. The CDR3 sequence is 18 residues long. CDR3 residues: CASSFPPNGVVDYNEQFF. In DNA, the CDR3 is TGTGCCAGCAGCTTTCCGCCCAACGGGGTAGTCGACTACAATGAGCAGTTCTTC.

In DNA, the CDR3 is TGTGCCAGCAGCGCCGGGGACTATGGGCTTTCGAGGGGAGAGACCCAGTACTTC. It specifies CASSAGDYGLSRGETQYF. The chain has TRBV5-4 and TRBJ2-5; the match to TRBD2 covers 7 bases. The CDR3 covers 18 residues. Per germline, CDR1 SGHNT and CDR2 YYREEE (reference sequence). V gave up 4 bases and J gave up 4 bases; unmatched junction bases: 19.

This clone occurred once. The V and J genes are TRBV6-1 and TRBJ1-4, with D maybe TRBD1 (5 bases). Germline assignment: CDR1 MNHNS and CDR2 SASEGT. V shed 4 bases and J shed 0 bases, with 15 bases lying between them. The CDR3 contains 17 residues. The CDR3 nucleotides are TGTGCCAGCAGTGTTGACAGTTCCCGTGCAACTAATGAAAAACTGTTTTTT. Translated: CASSVDSSRATNEKLFF.

The chain carries TRBV5-1 and TRBJ2-1; 9 bases align to TRBD2. CDR3 length: 15 residues. Germline lookup yields CDR1 SGHRS and CDR2 YFSETQ. After removal of 0 bases from V and 3 bases from J, the junction contained 1 base not matched to a gene. The CDR3 sequence is CASSLELAGYNEQFF. The CDR3 nucleotides are TGCGCCAGCAGCTTGGAACTAGCGGGCTACAATGAGCAGTTCTTC. Full variable domain (remainder filled in from reference TRBV5-1 and TRBJ2-1): KAGVTQTPRYLIKTRGQQVTLSCSPISGHRSVSWYQQTPGQGLQFLFEYFSETQRNKGNFPGRFSGRQFSNSRSEMNVSTLELGDSALYLCASSLELAGYNEQFFGPGTRLTVL.

The chain carries TRBV30 and TRBJ2-5; the match to TRBD2 covers 8 bases. The CDR3 runs to 17 residues. Germline loops: CDR1 GTSNPN, CDR2 SVGIG (reference sequence). Trimming cost V 2 bases and J 4 bases; bases outside gene matches: 15. The CDR3 bases are TGTGCCTGGAGTCCCTTTCGGTCTGGCGGGGGGCGAGAGACCCAGTACTTC. Protein: CAWSPFRSGGGRETQYF.

This clone has only one observation. This chain joins TRBV5-1 and TRBJ1-1; TRBD1 is a possible D gene (6 bases). CDR3 size: 17 residues. V gave up 2 bases and J gave up 0 bases, with 17 bases separating them. The germline gives CDR1 SGHRS, CDR2 YFSETQ. In DNA form, the CDR3 reads TGCGCCAGCAGCTTATTAGGGGCAGGGGAAGTGAACACTGAAGCTTTCTTT. Translated, it gives CASSLLGAGEVNTEAFF.

The chain employs TRBV2 and TRBJ2-1, with 7 bases identical to TRBD2. J was trimmed by 13 bases and V by 3 bases; bases with no gene match: 6. This CDR3 region has 12 residues. Germline V gene lookup returns CDR1 SNHLY and CDR2 FYNNEI. The CDR3 spells CASSERGYTQFF. The DNA of the CDR3 is TGTGCCAGCAGTGAGCGGGGGTATACCCAGTTCTTC.

The rearrangement links TRBV14 to TRBJ2-5; no definite D call. This CDR3 has 14 residues. The germline CDR1 and CDR2 sequences are SGHDN and FVKESK. Trimming left V 3 bases short and J 0 bases short, with 8 bases between. CDR3 coding DNA: TGTGCCAGCAGCCACAGGCTGTACCAAGAGACCCAGTACTTC. Translating it yields CASSHRLYQETQYF.

The chain joins TRBV5-1 to TRBJ2-7; TRBD1 is a possible D gene (5 bases). The CDR3 sequence is 14 residues long. V dropped 7 bases and J dropped 1 base, with 15 bases sitting between them. CDR1 is SGHRS, CDR2 YFSETQ, per germline. CDR3 sequence (DNA): TGCGCCAGCCCGGACAATCGCTTATCCTACGAGCAGTACTTC. Translation gives CASPDNRLSYEQYF.

The V and J genes are TRBV10-3 and TRBJ2-1; 11 bases map to TRBD2. CDR3 length: 14 amino acids. Germline CDR1 and CDR2: ENHRY and SYGVKD. The trim removed 7 bases at V and 7 bases at J, leaving 6 bases unmatched. The CDR3 spells CAITPGTSGNEQFF. In DNA, the CDR3 is TGTGCCATCACCCCCGGGACTAGCGGTAATGAGCAGTTCTTC.

The chain has TRBV3-1 (or the pseudogene TRBV3-2) and TRBJ2-3; 11 nucleotides line up with TRBD2. V gave up 2 bases and J gave up 0 bases; unmatched junction bases: 16. Germline CDR1 reads LGHDT; CDR2 reads YNNKEL (reference sequence). This CDR3 has 21 residues. CDR3 sequence: CASSQFPGLLAGGNSTDTQYF. Here the CDR3 DNA reads TGTGCCAGCAGCCAATTCCCAGGACTGCTAGCGGGGGGCAATAGCACAGATACGCAGTATTTT.

V is TRBV5-5 and J is TRBJ2-1; D is undetermined. In germline, CDR1 is SGHKS, CDR2 YYEKEE (reference sequence). The CDR3 spans 13 residues. V was clipped by 4 bases and J by 7 bases, with 12 bases between them. The CDR3 bases are TGTGCCAGCAGCCCGAACCGGTTGAATGAGCAGTTCTTC. It encodes CASSPNRLNEQFF.